A selection of T cell receptor beta chains follows, all from one sample in a study of metastatic and nonmetastatic thyroid tumors. TCRdb reprocessed the PCR reads via MiXCR. Here the sample spans about 28,000 clones, 20% to 25% being singletons. The sample taken for sequencing was blood. The receptors were gathered from a female donor with papillary thyroid cancer or a benign thyroid nodule (not recorded which). Some clones in this sample may be carry-over from other donors' samples. The CDR3 runs from the conserved cysteine through the conserved F or W. The D gene is left open where the match is weak. Size is stated for part of the rows, as once, few or many counts, or as a class when the clone is expanded.

v_gene	abundance	j_gene	d_gene	CDR3aa	CDR3nt
TRBV5-4	many	TRBJ1-1	.	CASSPGGGAQNTEAFF	TGTGCCAGCAGTCCCGGGGGAGGAGCACAGAACACTGAAGCTTTCTTT
TRBV6-2/TRBV6-3	medium-sized	TRBJ1-5	.	CASSYSFARDQPQHF	TGTGCCAGCAGTTACTCGTTTGCTAGGGACCAGCCCCAGCATTTT
TRBV3-1	many	TRBJ2-4	.	CASSHPRDNDIQYF	TGTGCCAGCAGCCACCCCAGGGATAACGACATTCAGTACTTC
TRBV2	many	TRBJ2-5	TRBD2	CASRASGSGSGTQYF	TGTGCCAGCAGAGCTAGCGGGAGCGGCTCGGGGACCCAGTACTTC
TRBV11-1	many	TRBJ2-7	TRBD1	CASSLAQTGFYEQYF	TGTGCCAGCAGCTTAGCTCAGACAGGGTTCTACGAGCAGTACTTC
TRBV20-1	.	TRBJ2-7	TRBD1	CSARPGQAYEQYF	TGCAGTGCCAGACCCGGACAGGCCTACGAGCAGTACTTC
TRBV6-1	medium-sized	TRBJ2-3	.	CASSEAIGGDGDTQYF	TGTGCCAGCAGTGAAGCTATTGGCGGGGATGGAGATACGCAGTATTTT
TRBV6-2/TRBV6-3	few	TRBJ2-1	TRBD2	CASSYSASGIGEQFF	TGTGCCAGCAGTTACAGTGCTAGCGGGATCGGTGAGCAGTTCTTC
TRBV30	many	TRBJ2-3	.	CAWSVLPPAVLTQYF	TGTGCCTGGAGTGTACTTCCTCCTGCAGTTCTTACGCAGTATTTT
TRBV2	many	TRBJ2-2	TRBD1	CASRTGTGGGELFF	TGTGCCAGCAGGACCGGGACAGGGGGCGGGGAGCTGTTTTTT
TRBV4-2	many	TRBJ2-2	.	CASSLHGGPSAGELFF	TGTGCCAGCAGCCTTCACGGGGGGCCAAGTGCGGGGGAGCTGTTTTTT
TRBV18	.	TRBJ2-1	TRBD1	CASSPPGDRGPSGANEQFF	TGTGCCAGCTCTCCTCCCGGGGACAGGGGGCCTTCTGGGGCGAATGAGCAGTTCTTC
TRBV20-1	many	TRBJ2-1	.	CSAGGGVAASYNEQFF	TGCAGTGCTGGCGGGGGCGTAGCGGCCTCCTACAATGAGCAGTTCTTC
TRBV11-2	many	TRBJ2-3	.	CASSLIPGATDTQYF	TGTGCCAGCAGCTTAATCCCGGGGGCCACAGATACGCAGTATTTT
TRBV19	many	TRBJ2-3	.	CASSIFFESGDTDTQYF	TGTGCCAGTAGTATATTTTTCGAGTCGGGGGACACAGATACGCAGTATTTT
TRBV12-3/TRBV12-4	few	TRBJ1-3	.	CASRRCSGNTIYF	TGTGCCAGCAGACGCTGCTCTGGAAACACCATATATTTT
TRBV10-2	few	TRBJ1-2	.	CASSPGRINYGYTF	TGCGCCAGCAGCCCGGGACGGATTAACTATGGCTACACCTTC
TRBV20-1	.	TRBJ1-1	.	CSARIGGRVTEAFF	TGCAGTGCCCGGATCGGGGGTAGGGTCACTGAAGCTTTCTTT
TRBV13	few	TRBJ2-7	.	CASSLNGVVYEQYF	TGTGCCAGCAGCTTAAACGGGGTTGTTTACGAGCAGTACTTC
TRBV6-1	.	TRBJ1-2	.	CASNPGMGVGGYTF	TGTGCCAGCAACCCCGGTATGGGGGTGGGCGGCTACACCTTC
TRBV28	.	TRBJ2-7	.	CASSLMTHEQYF	TGTGCCAGCAGTTTAATGACACACGAGCAGTACTTC
TRBV11-1	few	TRBJ2-6	TRBD1	CASSSKDRDTAGANVLTF	TGTGCCAGCAGCTCCAAAGACAGGGACACGGCCGGGGCCAACGTCCTGACTTTC
TRBV6-5	.	TRBJ2-2	TRBD2	CASSSGTSAGELFF	TGTGCCAGCAGTTCGGGGACTAGCGCCGGGGAGCTGTTTTTT
TRBV20-1	.	TRBJ1-6	.	CSAREIGGDTYNSPLHF	TGCAGTGCTAGAGAGATCGGGGGGGATACTTATAATTCACCCCTCCACTTT
TRBV6-1	.	TRBJ2-7	.	CASRLGQSYEQYF	TGTGCCAGCAGGCTCGGACAGTCCTACGAGCAGTACTTC